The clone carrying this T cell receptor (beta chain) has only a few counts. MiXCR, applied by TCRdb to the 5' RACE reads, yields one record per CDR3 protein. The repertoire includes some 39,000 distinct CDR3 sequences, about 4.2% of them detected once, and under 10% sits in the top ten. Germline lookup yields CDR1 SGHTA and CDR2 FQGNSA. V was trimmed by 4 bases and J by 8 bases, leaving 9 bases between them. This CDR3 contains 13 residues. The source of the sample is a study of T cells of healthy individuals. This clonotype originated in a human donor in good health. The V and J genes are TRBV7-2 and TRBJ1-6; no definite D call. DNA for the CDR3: TGTGCCAGCAGCTATAGGGCGGATTCACCCCTCCACTTT. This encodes CASSYRADSPLHF.